Listed here is a single T cell receptor beta chain. Its antigen is not identified. This record comes from a study of cytomegalovirus exposure and HLA in healthy donors. Background on the study: A subsequent analysis stated that the 90 to 150 validation repertoires were run on the same platform as the roughly 670 first-cohort repertoires. Whole-study results and caveats: Most TCR sequences were seen very rarely across donors, but some public TCRs occurred in many. The TCR clusters that emerged in the first cohort tended, a later analysis found, to co-occur in the 120 or so validation repertoires. Testing in vitro showed a few CMV-associated chains specific for CMV antigens.

Per germline, CDR1 LNHDA and CDR2 SQIVND (reference sequence). V was trimmed by 6 bases and J by 3 bases, leaving 18 bases between them. CDR3 length equals 16 residues. Libraries were prepared by immunoSEQ multiplex PCR; TCRdb keeps only in-frame clonotypes and omits some of them. This table holds some 250,000 clones, nearly 90% found once. The sample consisted of PBMCs. The receptor's source is a woman aged 18-35 years in good health and CMV-seronegative. The gene calls are TRBV19 and TRBJ1-5; D uncertain. Here the CDR3 DNA reads TGTGCCAGTAGGCTCGGGCAGAGGGAACTCAATCAGCCCCAGCATTTT. This translates into CASRLGQRELNQPQHF.